Here is one T cell receptor beta chain with its context. No antigen is known for it. Per-base quality was not reported, and no clone a single base away is much larger than it. CDR1 and CDR2 are read off the germline V gene as SGHRS and YFSETQ. The germline V end is reduced by 0 bases and the J end by 8 bases; junction bases left unmatched: 6. The CDR3 runs 15 amino acids, cysteine and phenylalanine included. The sequence is cut down to CDR3 DNA, 45 bases in frame from base 1. The sample originates from a study of T cell responses to AZD1222 COVID-19 vaccine (dated by TCRdb to 2020 to 2022). Background for the entire study: AZD1222 recipients whose second dose came at about 4 weeks and those whose second dose came at about 12 weeks were combined into one group, since spike-specific TCR depth and breadth did not differ between the two schedules. Trial participants were enrolled into age subgroups of 18-55, 56-69 and 70-plus years, which contained 148, 28 and 57 TCR-sequenced participants, respectively. A total of approximately 230 trial participants underwent TCR sequencing, of whom 200 to 220 received two doses of AZD1222 and approximately 25 received two doses of the MenACWY control vaccine.

The meaning of the sample's time point label: baseline before first vaccination. Samples from vaccinated people were obtained from the UK trials COV001 and COV002, which included a single-blind randomized controlled phase 2/3 trial of AZD1222 (ChAdOx1 nCoV-19) in healthy adults. For TCRbeta chain sequencing, PBMC samples were collected from trial participants at day 0 and at day 28 after the second dose. Broad study findings and their caveats: Conclusions about previously exposed vaccinees were limited because only six AZD1222 recipients were SARS-CoV-2 seropositive at baseline. Most participants were white British and females outnumbered males, and the authors suggested that clonal diversity may have been underestimated. Because no day 14 peak-response samples were available, repertoires were characterized only after the peak T cell response. CD4 TCRs associated with the vaccine covered the entire spike protein, and the dominant responses were in regions 160-218 and 743-854. After two AZD1222 doses, both the breadth and the depth of spike-specific TCRs were significantly higher than at day 0 and than in MenACWY recipients. In the small 56-69-year group, the increase in depth fell short of significance, most likely because of low power. Reportedly, almost half of the unique spike-specific TCRs recognized epitopes lying outside the regions that are mutated in the B.1.351 and B.1.1.7 variants.

The CDR3 regions of human TCRbeta chains were analyzed by immunosequencing. The study's processing was this. TCRs in the repertoires were matched against a reference library of SARS-CoV-2-specific TCRs that had been generated with the MIRA antigen-specificity platform. Breadth was defined as the fraction of unique TCRs that were SARS-CoV-2-associated. Depth was defined as the fraction of total T cells that were SARS-CoV-2-associated. Each spike-specific TCR was assigned to its reactive spike region and to a CD4 or CD8 class using the MIRA data. Log10-transformed breadth and depth values were compared by one-way ANOVA with Sidak's multiple comparisons tests. This immuneACCESS table, as held by TCRdb, lists in-frame sequences with V and J called but not all clones. Of the missing ones, under half trace to an unresolved V gene in checked studies; the others have no known cause. From that table come the V and J calls and clone size; the DNA was used to work out D and trimming. The sample table contains some 130,000 clones; only one count was recorded for approximately 90% of them. The ten most abundant clones make up 1.9% of the sample.

The source material was peripheral blood, sampled on day 0 of AZD1222 vaccination. The receptor chain draws on TRBV5-1 and TRBJ2-1, and 9 bases in between align with TRBD2. This receptor was identified in an adult in good health. The CDR3 region reads CASSLVGSGSDEQFF. The bases are TGCGCCAGCAGCTTGGTTGGTAGCGGGAGCGATGAGCAGTTCTTC.